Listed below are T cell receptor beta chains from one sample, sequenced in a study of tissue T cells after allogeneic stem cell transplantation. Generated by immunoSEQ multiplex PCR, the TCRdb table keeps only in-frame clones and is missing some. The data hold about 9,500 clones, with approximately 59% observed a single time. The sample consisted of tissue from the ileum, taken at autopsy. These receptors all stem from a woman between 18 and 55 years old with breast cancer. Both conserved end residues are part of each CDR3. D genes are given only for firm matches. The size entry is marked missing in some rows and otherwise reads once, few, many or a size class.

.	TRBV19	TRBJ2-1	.	CASSPPGTVYNEQFF	TGTGCCAGTAGTCCCCCCGGGACGGTGTACAATGAGCAGTTCTTC
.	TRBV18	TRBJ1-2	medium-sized	CASSLLSQGQSEYTF	TGTGCCAGCTCACTTTTAAGTCAGGGTCAATCGGAATACACCTTC
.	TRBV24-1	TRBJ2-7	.	CATRRTEHYEQYF	TGTGCCACCCGGAGGACAGAACATTACGAGCAGTACTTC
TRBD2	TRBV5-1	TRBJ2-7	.	CASKAGGPLGEQYF	TGCGCCAGCAAAGCGGGAGGGCCCCTGGGCGAGCAGTACTTC
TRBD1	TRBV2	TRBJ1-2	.	CASSEGQGATLF	TGTGCCAGCAGTGAGGGACAGGGGGCCACCCTCTTC
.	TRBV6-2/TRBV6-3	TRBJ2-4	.	CASRQRQLAKNIQYF	TGTGCCAGCCGCCAGAGGCAATTAGCCAAAAACATTCAGTACTTC
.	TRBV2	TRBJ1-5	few	CASMSGGQPQHF	TGTGCCAGCATGAGTGGGGGTCAGCCCCAGCATTTT
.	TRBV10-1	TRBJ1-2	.	CASSESWTDLYYGYTF	TGCGCCAGCAGTGAGTCCTGGACAGACCTCTACTATGGCTACACCTTC
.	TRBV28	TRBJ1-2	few	CASSEGYGYTF	TGTGCCAGCAGTGAGGGGTATGGCTACACCTTC
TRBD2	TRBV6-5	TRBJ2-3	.	CASRGPSGSPHTQYF	TGTGCCAGCAGAGGGCCTAGCGGGAGCCCGCATACGCAGTATTTT
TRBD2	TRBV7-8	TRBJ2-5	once	CASSATAGGETQYF	TGTGCCAGCAGCGCGACCGCCGGGGGGGAGACCCAGTACTTC
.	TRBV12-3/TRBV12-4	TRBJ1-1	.	CASSAQGATEAFF	TGTGCCAGCAGCGCACAGGGTGCCACTGAAGCTTTCTTT
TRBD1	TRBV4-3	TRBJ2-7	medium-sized	CASSQGLSSGTGHYEQYF	TGCGCCAGCAGCCAAGGGCTTAGCTCCGGGACAGGGCACTACGAGCAGTACTTC
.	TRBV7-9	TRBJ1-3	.	CASSLGGAGNTIYF	TGTGCCAGCAGCTTAGGTGGTGCTGGAAACACCATATATTTT
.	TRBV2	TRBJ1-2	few	CASSSDTANYGYTF	TGTGCCAGCAGTTCGGACACAGCTAACTATGGCTACACCTTC
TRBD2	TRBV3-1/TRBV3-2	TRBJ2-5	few	CASSLNPGGRETQYF	TGTGCCAGCAGCCTTAATCCGGGGGGGCGGGAGACCCAGTACTTC
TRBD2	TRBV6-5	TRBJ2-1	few	CASSYSRISGGVFF	TGTGCCAGCAGTTATTCCCGGATTAGCGGGGGAGTGTTCTTC
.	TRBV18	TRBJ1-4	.	CASSSTASNEKLFF	TGTGCCAGCTCGTCGACAGCGTCTAATGAAAAACTGTTTTTT
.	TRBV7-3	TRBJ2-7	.	CASSPSPRTEAYEQYF	TGTGCCAGCAGCCCCTCGCCCCGGACAGAAGCCTACGAGCAGTACTTC
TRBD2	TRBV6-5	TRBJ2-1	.	CASSYELAGNEQFF	TGTGCCAGCAGTTACGAACTAGCGGGCAATGAGCAGTTCTTC
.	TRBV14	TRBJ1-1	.	CASSLLAGARGTEAFF	TGTGCCAGCAGCCTCCTCGCCGGGGCGCGGGGCACTGAAGCTTTCTTT
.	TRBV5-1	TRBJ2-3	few	CASSLGRSSTDTQYF	TGCGCCAGCAGCTTGGGTCGGTCTAGCACAGATACGCAGTATTTT
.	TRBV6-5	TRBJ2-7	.	CASRGAPPEQYF	TGTGCCAGCAGAGGGGCCCCCCCCGAGCAGTACTTC
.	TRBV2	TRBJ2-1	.	CASSVAWGSYNEQFF	TGTGCCAGCAGTGTAGCGTGGGGCTCCTACAATGAGCAGTTCTTC
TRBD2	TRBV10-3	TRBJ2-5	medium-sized	CAISVSSGAQETQYF	TGTGCCATCAGTGTGTCTAGCGGGGCCCAAGAGACCCAGTACTTC
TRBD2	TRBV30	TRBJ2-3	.	CAWGFSGGATDTQYF	TGTGCCTGGGGATTTAGCGGGGGGGCCACAGATACGCAGTATTTT
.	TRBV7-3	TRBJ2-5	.	CASSLIPGPQETQYF	TGTGCCAGCAGCTTAATCCCGGGACCACAAGAGACCCAGTACTTC
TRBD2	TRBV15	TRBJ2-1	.	CATSRDRAGGNEQFF	TGTGCCACCAGCAGAGATCGGGCGGGAGGCAATGAGCAGTTCTTC
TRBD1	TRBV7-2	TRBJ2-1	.	CASSRRQGSYNEQFF	TGTGCCAGCAGCCGGAGACAGGGTAGCTACAATGAGCAGTTCTTC
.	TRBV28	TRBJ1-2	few	CASSGPGHRNGYTF	TGTGCCAGCAGTGGCCCGGGACACCGTAATGGCTACACCTTC
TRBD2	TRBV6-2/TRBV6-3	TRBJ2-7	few	CASSYVAGYEQYF	TGTGCCAGCAGTTACGTAGCGGGCTACGAGCAGTACTTC
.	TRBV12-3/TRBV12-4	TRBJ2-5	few	CASRWGGQQTQYF	TGTGCCAGCCGCTGGGGGGGGCAACAGACCCAGTACTTC
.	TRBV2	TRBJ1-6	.	CASSDPRVSSPLHF	TGTGCCAGCAGTGATCCAAGGGTATCGTCACCCCTCCACTTT
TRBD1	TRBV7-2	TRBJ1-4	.	CASSLVGTELFF	TGTGCCAGCAGCTTGGTGGGGACAGAACTGTTTTTT